This T cell receptor (beta chain) is from a study of CD8+ T cells in alopecia areata. On this clone itself: The antigen remains unidentified.

Looked up from germline, CDR1 is MNHEY and CDR2 is SVGAGI. V lost 6 bases, J lost 2 bases, and 14 bases lay in between. There are 15 residues in the CDR3. Both peripheral blood and punch biopsies of lesional scalp skin were obtained from patients who had alopecia areata. PBMC-derived CD4+ and CD8+ T cells were sorted. Broader study findings: Higher clonality than in normal scalp was seen in lesional scalp, especially alopecia totalis/universalis. Among patients, TCR sharing was less clear than in mice, a difference possibly due in part to HLA diversity in the patient population.

It was cDNA, reverse transcribed from extracted RNA, that served as the sequencing template. Here immunoSEQ multiplex PCR was the method, and the copy in TCRdb shows in-frame clones only, minus some. This sample has 89,000 or so clones, with 45% to 60% found just once. The TCR was taken from a human donor with alopecia areata. V is TRBV6-5 and J is TRBJ2-1, with a possible D match to TRBD2 (6 bases). Sequences were obtained from NKG2D-high CD8+ T cells sorted from blood. CDR3 sequence (DNA): TGTGCCAGCAGCCCCCAAGAGCGGGCCTACAATGAGCAGTTCTTC. Protein product: CASSPQERAYNEQFF.